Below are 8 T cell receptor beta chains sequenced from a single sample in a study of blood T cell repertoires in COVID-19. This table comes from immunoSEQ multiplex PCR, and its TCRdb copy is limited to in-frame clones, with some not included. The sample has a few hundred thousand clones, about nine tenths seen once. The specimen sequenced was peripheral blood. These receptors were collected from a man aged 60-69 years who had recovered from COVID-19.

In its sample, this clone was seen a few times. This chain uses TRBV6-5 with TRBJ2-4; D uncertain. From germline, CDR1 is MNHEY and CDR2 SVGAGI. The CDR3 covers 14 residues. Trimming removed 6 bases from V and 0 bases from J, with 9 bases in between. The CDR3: CASSPGLAKNIQYF. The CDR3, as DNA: TGTGCCAGCAGCCCCGGTTTAGCCAAAAACATTCAGTACTTC.

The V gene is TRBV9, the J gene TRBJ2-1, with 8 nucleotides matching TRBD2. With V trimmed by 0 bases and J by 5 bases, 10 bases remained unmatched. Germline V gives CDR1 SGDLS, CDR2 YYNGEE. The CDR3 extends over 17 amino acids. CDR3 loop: CASSVDQRGRLNNEQFF. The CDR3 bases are TGTGCCAGCAGCGTAGATCAGCGGGGGCGCCTTAACAATGAGCAGTTCTTC.

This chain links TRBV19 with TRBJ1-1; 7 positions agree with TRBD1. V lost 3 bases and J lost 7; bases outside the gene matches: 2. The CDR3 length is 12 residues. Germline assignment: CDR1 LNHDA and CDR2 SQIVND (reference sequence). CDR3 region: CASSIRTGEAFF. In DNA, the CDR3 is TGTGCCAGTAGTATCAGGACAGGTGAAGCTTTCTTT.

The CDR3 loop is CASSRDTTSYEQYF. CDR3 nucleotides: TGTGCCAGCAGCAGGGACACCACCTCCTACGAGCAGTACTTC. The gene calls are TRBV7-2 and TRBJ2-7; a weak D match, TRBD1 (6 bases). The CDR3 length is 14 residues. V dropped 5 bases and J dropped 0 bases, with 11 bases sitting between them. Germline CDR1 reads SGHTA; CDR2 reads FQGNSA.

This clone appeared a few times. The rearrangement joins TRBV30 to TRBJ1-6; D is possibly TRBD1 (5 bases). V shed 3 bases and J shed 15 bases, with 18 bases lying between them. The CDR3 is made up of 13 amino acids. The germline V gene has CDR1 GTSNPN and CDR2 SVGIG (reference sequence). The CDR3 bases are TGTGCCTGGAGGGCTCAAGCGGGGCAACGCCTCCACTTT. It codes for CAWRAQAGQRLHF.

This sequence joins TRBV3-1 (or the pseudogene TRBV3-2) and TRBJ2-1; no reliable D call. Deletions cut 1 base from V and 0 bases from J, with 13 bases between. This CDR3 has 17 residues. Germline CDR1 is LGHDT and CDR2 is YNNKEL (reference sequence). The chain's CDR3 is CASSQGAVVSSYNEQFF. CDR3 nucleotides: TGTGCCAGCAGCCAAGGTGCTGTAGTTAGCTCCTACAATGAGCAGTTCTTC.

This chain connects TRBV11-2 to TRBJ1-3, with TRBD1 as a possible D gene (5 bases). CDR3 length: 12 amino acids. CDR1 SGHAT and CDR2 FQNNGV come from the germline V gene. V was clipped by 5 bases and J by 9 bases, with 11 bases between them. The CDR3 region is CASSDRLSTIYF. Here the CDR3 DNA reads TGTGCCAGCAGCGACAGATTAAGCACCATATATTTT.

The CDR3 loop reads CASSDRQGAGDEQFF. The CDR3 bases are TGTGCCAGCAGTGATAGGCAGGGGGCAGGCGATGAGCAGTTCTTC. The V gene is TRBV2, the J gene TRBJ2-1, with 8 bases identical to TRBD1. Unmatched junction bases numbered 9, after V lost 3 bases and J lost 8 bases. CDR3 length equals 15 residues. Germline values: CDR1 SNHLY, CDR2 FYNNEI.